Presented here are 29 T cell receptor beta chains from one specimen sequenced in a study of T cell responses to AZD1222 COVID-19 vaccine (dated by TCRdb to about 2021). Receptors were amplified or captured by the immunoSEQ multiplex PCR assay. The table was pulled from immuneACCESS by TCRdb, which kept in-frame rearrangements only. Such tables lose some clones; where checked, under half of the loss comes from unresolved V genes, and the rest has no known cause. The sample has about 94,000 clones on record, around 89% of them singletons. The ten biggest clones cover about 8.4% of the sample. The sample's time point label, decoded: baseline before first vaccination. This specimen was peripheral blood, taken on day 0 of AZD1222 vaccination. All receptors derive from an adult in good health.

The chain combines TRBV29-1 with TRBJ2-7, with 7 bases identical to TRBD2. This CDR3 comprises 13 residues. In germline, CDR1 is SQVTM, CDR2 ANQGSEA. V shed 7 bases and J 0 bases; nucleotides not matched to a gene: 6. CDR3 nucleotide sequence: TGCAGCGCTCGGTGGGGGGGCTCCTACGAGCAGTACTTC. It is translated as CSARWGGSYEQYF.

There are a few counts of this clone. This chain's CDR3 is CASSQKGALTEAFF. CDR3 nucleotide sequence: TGCGCCAGCAGCCAAAAGGGGGCTTTGACTGAAGCTTTCTTT. The chain recombines TRBV4-1 with TRBJ1-1, with 7 nucleotides matching TRBD1. Germline-derived CDR1 and CDR2 are MGHRA and YSYEKL. J gave up 5 bases and V 2 bases, and 5 bases lay outside the gene matches. This CDR3 spans 14 amino acids.

This chain joins TRBV5-5 and TRBJ1-4; 7 positions agree with TRBD1. The V gene's germline CDR1 is SGHKS and CDR2 YYEKEE (reference sequence). The CDR3 sequence is 17 residues long. V trimming: 1 base; J trimming: 7 bases; junction bases outside the gene matches: 13. The CDR3 DNA sequence: TGTGCCAGCAGCTTGAGGGGGCCCTCCCTGGGGTCTGAAAAACTGTTTTTT. Amino acid sequence: CASSLRGPSLGSEKLFF.

The chain uses TRBV27 and TRBJ1-1, with 7 bases aligning to TRBD1. CDR1 is MNHEY, CDR2 SMNVEV, per germline (reference sequence). Trimming took 5 bases from V and 5 from J; bases not matched to a gene: 8. The CDR3 length is 14 residues. CDR3 in amino acids: CASSPRTGGTEAFF. CDR3 sequence (DNA): TGTGCCAGCAGTCCCAGGACAGGAGGTACTGAAGCTTTCTTT.

Regarding this clone: A junction end diverges from the germline sequence, so it may reflect a read error. The chain combines TRBV7-7 with TRBJ2-2, with a possible D match to TRBD1 (5 bases). Germline V lookup: CDR1 SSHAT, CDR2 FNYEAQ (reference sequence). The length of the CDR3 is 14 residues. DNA of the CDR3: TGTGCTAGCAGCTTAGGGGCTACAACCGGGGAGCTGTTTTTT. Its translation is CASSLGATTGELFF.

The chain links TRBV24-1 to TRBJ1-2; D unclear. The CDR3 sequence is 14 residues long. V was shortened by 4 bases and J by 2 bases, with 10 bases between the two germline ends. Germline CDR1 reads KGHDR; CDR2 reads SFDVKD. DNA for the CDR3: TGTGCCACCAGTGAAACAGACGGCAACTATGGCTACACCTTC. As protein: CATSETDGNYGYTF.

V and J are TRBV19 and TRBJ1-2, with a tentative D call TRBD1 (5 bases). From germline, CDR1 is LNHDA and CDR2 SQIVND (reference sequence). Trimming left V 6 bases short and J 4 bases short, with 21 bases between. The CDR3 is 16 amino acids. CDR3 nucleotide sequence: TGTGCCAGTAGCCTCACCAGGGCAGGGCTCGGCTATGGCTACACCTTC. Its translation is CASSLTRAGLGYGYTF.

This chain uses TRBV4-3 with TRBJ1-2; the D gene is possibly TRBD1 (6 bases). Germline CDR1 is LGHNA and CDR2 is YSLEER. The CDR3 has 15 residues. Deletions cut 2 bases from V and 4 bases from J, with 14 bases between. The CDR3 sequence is CASSQTGIRGYGYTF. CDR3 in DNA: TGCGCCAGCAGCCAAACAGGGATAAGAGGCTATGGCTACACCTTC.

J is TRBJ1-1 and V is TRBV7-2; D unclear. Trimming left V 1 base short and J 2 bases short, with 11 bases between. The germline V gene has CDR1 SGHTA and CDR2 FQGNSA. The CDR3 contains 15 residues. In DNA form, the CDR3 reads TGTGCCAGCAGCTTAGTACCGATAATTAACACTGAAGCTTTCTTT. It codes for CASSLVPIINTEAFF.

The chain couples TRBV9 to TRBJ1-4, with a possible D match to TRBD1 (6 bases). The CDR3 totals 15 residues. With 0 bases removed from V and 8 bases from J, the gap between germline ends came to 14 bases. The germline CDR1 and CDR2 sequences are SGDLS and YYNGEE. The CDR3 DNA reads TGTGCCAGCAGCGTAGGGGGGGCTGTCGGCGAAAAACTGTTTTTT. Translating gives CASSVGGAVGEKLFF.

The chain combines TRBV5-1 with TRBJ2-5; TRBD2 might be the D (6 bases). Trimming pared 0 bases from V and 1 base from J, leaving 10 bases between. Germline V gene lookup returns CDR1 SGHRS and CDR2 YFSETQ. CDR3 length: 15 amino acids. CDR3: CASSLVGGGQETQYF. The CDR3 DNA reads as TGCGCCAGCAGCTTGGTCGGGGGAGGCCAAGAGACCCAGTACTTC. Full variable domain (remainder filled in from reference TRBV5-1 and TRBJ2-5): KAGVTQTPRYLIKTRGQQVTLSCSPISGHRSVSWYQQTPGQGLQFLFEYFSETQRNKGNFPGRFSGRQFSNSRSEMNVSTLELGDSALYLCASSLVGGGQETQYFGPGTRLLVL.

This chain joins TRBV7-5 and TRBJ1-5; the table calls TRBD1, which could not be checked here. TRBV7-5 is annotated as a pseudogene. The CDR3 loop spans 16 amino acids. CDR3 nucleotide sequence: TGTGTCAGAAGCCAATGGCTGGCTTATAGCAATCAGCCCCAGCATTTT. Translating it yields CVRSQWLAYSNQPQHF.

The V gene is TRBV19, the J gene TRBJ2-6; 7 bases are shared with TRBD1. The V segment lost 3 bases and the J segment 2 bases; nucleotides outside the gene matches: 1. The CDR3 is 15 amino acids. Germline V gives CDR1 LNHDA, CDR2 SQIVND (reference sequence). As DNA, the CDR3 is TGTGCCAGTAGTATCGGACAGGCTGGGGCCAACGTCCTGACTTTC. Its protein is CASSIGQAGANVLTF.

The J gene is TRBJ1-5, the V gene TRBV3-1 (or the pseudogene TRBV3-2); D remains unclear. Trimming pared 0 bases from V and 5 bases from J, leaving 11 bases between. CDR3 length: 15 residues. Germline V gene sequence: CDR1 LGHDT, CDR2 YNNKEL (reference sequence). CDR3 nucleotides: TGTGCCAGCAGCCAAGATTCTGGAAACGATCAGCCCCAGCATTTT. This encodes CASSQDSGNDQPQHF.

This chain links TRBV3-1 (or the pseudogene TRBV3-2) with TRBJ1-6, with a possible D match to TRBD1 (5 bases). Trimming left V 0 bases short and J 3 bases short, with 15 bases between. The CDR3 length is 18 residues. Germline CDR1 and CDR2: LGHDT and YNNKEL (reference sequence). The CDR3 DNA sequence: TGTGCCAGCAGCCAAGATGGTCCAGGGCGTAGCTATAATTCACCCCTCCACTTT. Protein: CASSQDGPGRSYNSPLHF.

This clone was counted between two and nine times. The CDR3 nucleotides are TGTGCCAGCAGCTTTGTCGTAAAATGGGAGGGGCTCAACTATGGCTACACCTTC. Translated, it gives CASSFVVKWEGLNYGYTF. V gene TRBV11-3 combines with J gene TRBJ1-2, with a weak D call TRBD1 (5 bases). V lost 3 bases and J lost 2, with 22 bases in between. The germline gives CDR1 SGHNT, CDR2 YENEEA. The CDR3 sequence is 18 residues long.

In its sample, this clone was seen once. This chain links TRBV5-1 with TRBJ1-6, with 8 bases identical to TRBD1. Germline CDR1 is SGHRS and CDR2 is YFSETQ. V shed 4 bases and J 10 bases; nucleotides not matched to a gene: 10. The CDR3 runs 15 residues. CDR3 residues: CASSSGQGSWSPLHF. CDR3 in DNA: TGCGCCAGCAGCAGCGGACAGGGATCATGGTCACCCCTCCACTTT.

The rearrangement joins TRBV7-3 to TRBJ1-1, with D possibly TRBD1 on 6 matching bases. The CDR3 sequence is 14 residues long. The V gene lost 5 bases and the J gene lost 3 bases, with 13 bases spanning the gap. CDR1 and CDR2 from the germline V gene are SGHTA and FQGTGA. The CDR3 protein is CASSLQGRDTEAFF. CDR3 nucleotide sequence: TGTGCCAGCAGCCTACAGGGAAGGGACACTGAAGCTTTCTTT.

The genes are TRBV18 and TRBJ2-4; D ambiguous. V was cut by 4 bases and J by 5 bases, with 3 bases left in between. The CDR3 is 11 residues long. Germline CDR1 and CDR2: KGHSH and LQKENI. CDR3: CASSRENIQYF. CDR3 bases: TGTGCCAGCTCACGGGAAAACATTCAGTACTTC.

On this clone itself: The sample holds other DNA sequences that translate to the same CDR3. V usage is TRBV12-3 or TRBV12-4 and J usage is TRBJ1-2, with D unresolved. The CDR3 is 11 amino acids. Trimming took 2 bases from V and 7 from J, leaving 5 bases between them. The CDR3 nucleotides read TGTGCCAGCAGTTTACGGGGTGGCTACACCTTC. This encodes CASSLRGGYTF.

This sequence joins TRBV14 and TRBJ1-4, with D possibly being TRBD1 (5 bases). The CDR3 spans 13 residues. From germline, CDR1 is SGHDN and CDR2 FVKESK. Trimming shortened V by 3 bases and J by 10 bases, and 12 bases separated the two germline ends. The CDR3 here is CASSHGGSGKLFF. CDR3 sequence (DNA): TGTGCCAGCAGCCACGGGGGGTCGGGAAAACTGTTTTTT.

The rearrangement joins TRBV27 to TRBJ2-1, with 7 bases that match TRBD1. CDR1 and CDR2 (germline): MNHEY, SMNVEV (reference sequence). The CDR3 spans 18 residues. With 5 bases clipped from V and 2 bases from J, the junction kept 15 bases outside the gene matches. The CDR3 sequence is CASSPLTTGASPYNEQFF. CDR3 DNA: TGTGCCAGCAGTCCACTAACTACAGGGGCATCCCCCTACAATGAGCAGTTCTTC.

The V gene is TRBV4-3, the J gene TRBJ2-2; the D gene is possibly TRBD2 (5 bases). CDR1 and CDR2 from the germline V gene are LGHNA and YSLEER. V gave up 2 bases and J gave up 2 bases, with 9 bases separating them. The CDR3 is 15 amino acids. The CDR3 coding sequence is TGCGCCAGCAGCCAACTTGAGGGTAACACCGGGGAGCTGTTTTTT. Its translation is CASSQLEGNTGELFF.

This clone was counted once. The CDR3 bases are TGTGCCAGCAGGGTTCTGGACGGTAATTCACCCCTCCACTTT. This encodes CASRVLDGNSPLHF. The chain recombines TRBV6-5 with TRBJ1-6; no definite D call. V was clipped by 6 bases and J by 6 bases, with 12 bases between them. CDR3 length: 14 amino acids. Looked up from germline, CDR1 is MNHEY and CDR2 is SVGAGI.

The chain carries TRBV11-2 and TRBJ2-5; D unresolved. CDR3 length: 14 amino acids. Looked up from germline, CDR1 is SGHAT and CDR2 is FQNNGV. The germline V and J ends were trimmed by 1 base and 7 bases, with 13 bases remaining between them. DNA for the CDR3: TGTGCCAGCAGCTTAGTTAGTGGGGTACGGACCCAGTACTTC. Residues: CASSLVSGVRTQYF.

The chain carries TRBV6-4 and TRBJ2-6, with D perhaps given as TRBD1 or TRBD2 (5 bases each). Germline CDR1 MRHNA, CDR2 SNTAGT. This CDR3 is 15 amino acids long. Trimming shortened V by 2 bases and J by 0 bases, and 5 bases separated the two germline ends. The chain's CDR3 is CASSDGGSGANVLTF. As DNA, the CDR3 is TGTGCCAGCAGTGACGGGGGCTCTGGGGCCAACGTCCTGACTTTC.

This rearrangement joins TRBV4-1 to TRBJ2-7; TRBD1 agrees at 7 bases. The CDR3 runs to 16 residues. Germline V CDR1 and CDR2: MGHRA, YSYEKL. Germline trimming cut 5 bases from V and 0 bases from J; bases unmatched to any gene: 10. The CDR3 region has the DNA TGCGCCAGCAGCGACCTCGCCAGGGGGAGCTCCTACGAGCAGTACTTC. Encoded protein: CASSDLARGSSYEQYF.

The chain carries TRBV5-6 and TRBJ1-1; D unclear. The CDR3 loop spans 14 amino acids. V was trimmed by 3 bases and J by 4 bases, leaving 13 bases between them. Per the germline V gene, CDR1 is SGHDT and CDR2 is YYEEEE. CDR3: CASSYAAGFTEAFF. CDR3 coding DNA: TGTGCCAGCAGCTACGCTGCGGGATTCACTGAAGCTTTCTTT.

This chain connects TRBV6-5 to TRBJ2-3; 10 nucleotides align to TRBD1. V gave up 8 bases and J gave up 3 bases; unmatched junction bases: 5. The CDR3 has 14 amino acids. The germline gives CDR1 MNHEY, CDR2 SVGAGI. The CDR3 DNA is TGTGCCAGCTCGAGGGACAGGGGTACAGATACGCAGTATTTT. As protein: CASSRDRGTDTQYF.